This entry is about one T cell receptor beta chain. Its target antigen remains unknown. Base qualities are missing; no much larger clone stands one base away. Library preparation used the immunoSEQ multiplex PCR assay. TCRdb obtained this table from immuneACCESS and retained in-frame rearrangements with V and J assigned. These tables miss some clones; where compared with another copy, unresolved V genes account for less than half of the shortfall, and the remainder is unexplained. Recorded for this sample are approximately 170,000 clones; 88% of them occurred a single time. The top ten constitute around 5% of the sample. These data are taken from a study of control samples from healthy donors and cancer patients (dated by TCRdb to about 2020). V is pared back by 0 bases and J by 4 bases, with 13 bases lying between the germline termini. From the germline V gene (reference sequence), CDR1 is MNHEY and CDR2 is SMNVEV. From the cysteine through the phenylalanine, the CDR3 covers 15 amino acids. Of the read, only the CDR3 DNA is kept; its 45 bases are in frame from base 1.

Recombination joined TRBV27 with TRBJ2-7; the D gene assignment is perhaps TRBD1 or TRBD2, with each matching 6 bases. The TCR sequence derives from a woman under 40 in good health. Sequencing was performed on blood. The CDR3 reads as follows: CASSLSSGAGYEQYF. The nucleotides read TGTGCCAGCAGTTTATCTTCGGGGGCAGGATACGAGCAGTACTTC.